Shown below are 19 T cell receptor beta chains from a single sample sequenced in a study of T cell responses to AZD1222 COVID-19 vaccine. Sequencing was performed with immunoSEQ multiplex PCR; in TCRdb, only in-frame clones are kept and a portion is missing. This sample yields 95,000 to 110,000 clones, of which approximately 88% are seen a single time; 20% to 25% belongs to the top ten. The specimen comprised peripheral blood, sampled on day 0 of AZD1222 vaccination. The receptors shown here come from an adult in good health.

The CDR3 nucleotides are TGTGCCAGCAGTTACCGCAGGGGAGACATTCAGTACTTC. Translation: CASSYRRGDIQYF. The rearrangement links TRBV6-5 to TRBJ2-4; weak D call: TRBD1 (6 bases). Germline assignment: CDR1 MNHEY and CDR2 SVGAGI. The V and J ends lost 2 bases and 8 bases respectively, with 10 bases between them. The CDR3 consists of 13 residues.

The chain uses TRBV19 and TRBJ1-4; TRBD1 matches 9 bases. CDR1 and CDR2 from the germline V gene are LNHDA and SQIVND (reference sequence). With 4 bases clipped from V and 7 bases from J, the junction kept 7 bases outside the gene matches. The CDR3 is 15 residues long. This CDR3 reads CASSSTGTGPEKLFF. CDR3 DNA sequence: TGTGCCAGTAGTAGCACCGGGACAGGGCCTGAAAAACTGTTTTTT.

J is TRBJ2-7 and V is TRBV15; D uncertain. This CDR3 comprises 13 residues. Trimming shortened V by 1 base and J by 1 base, and 5 bases separated the two germline ends. Germline CDR1 LNHNV, CDR2 YYDKDF (reference sequence). For the CDR3, the DNA is TGTGCCACCAGCAGAGTCTCTTCCTACGAGCAGTACTTC. It is translated as CATSRVSSYEQYF.

This clone appeared a few times. J is TRBJ2-3 and V is TRBV2, with D possibly being TRBD1 or TRBD2 (5 bases each). CDR1 is SNHLY, CDR2 FYNNEI, per germline. V gave up 7 bases and J gave up 4 bases, with 21 bases separating them. This CDR3 has 16 amino acids. This chain's CDR3 is CASTPTSGGGADTQYF. The CDR3 nucleotides read TGTGCCAGCACTCCTACATCTGGGGGTGGCGCAGATACGCAGTATTTT.

This chain links TRBV5-1 with TRBJ2-1, with TRBD2 identical over 9 bases. V was pared by 4 bases and J by 5 bases, with 7 bases of the junction left unmatched. CDR1 and CDR2 from the germline V gene are SGHRS and YFSETQ. The length of the CDR3 is 15 residues. CDR3 sequence: CASSGSGGVNNEQFF. The CDR3 bases are TGCGCCAGCAGCGGTAGCGGGGGAGTCAACAATGAGCAGTTCTTC.

This chain joins TRBV24-1 and TRBJ2-1; a possible D gene is TRBD1 (5 bases). V shed 4 bases and J shed 8 bases, with 14 bases lying between them. This CDR3 is built from 14 residues. The germline V gene has CDR1 KGHDR and CDR2 SFDVKD. The CDR3 reads CATSETQVGDEQFF. The CDR3 DNA reads TGTGCCACCAGTGAAACACAGGTGGGCGATGAGCAGTTCTTC.

The rearrangement uses TRBV25-1 and TRBJ2-7, with a tentative D call TRBD1 (6 bases). The germline V and J ends were trimmed by 4 bases and 2 bases, with 15 bases remaining between them. The CDR3 runs 15 residues. Germline CDR1 MGHDK, CDR2 SYGVNS. CDR3 sequence (DNA): TGTGCCAGCAGTGCCCCAACAGGGCCCCCCTACGAGCAGTACTTC. The encoded protein is CASSAPTGPPYEQYF.

The rearrangement joins TRBV6-2 or TRBV6-3 to TRBJ2-7; possibly TRBD2 for D (6 bases). Looked up from germline, CDR1 is MNHEY and CDR2 is SVGEGT. V was cut by 1 base and J by 7 bases, with 8 bases left in between. This CDR3 spans 12 amino acids. The CDR3 bases are TGTGCCAGCAGTTACTGGGAGGATGAGCAGTACTTC. It specifies CASSYWEDEQYF.

This chain uses TRBV27 with TRBJ1-4, with 10 bases fitting TRBD1. This CDR3 has 13 amino acids. The V gene end was trimmed by 5 bases and the J gene end by 11 bases; junction bases not matched to a gene: 5. CDR1 and CDR2 (germline): MNHEY, SMNVEV (reference sequence). The CDR3 spells CASSAWDRGKLFF. The CDR3 coding sequence is TGTGCCAGCAGTGCTTGGGACAGGGGTAAACTGTTTTTT.

The genes are TRBV19 and TRBJ2-2; weak D call: TRBD1 (6 bases). Trimming left V 2 bases short and J 2 bases short, with 9 bases between. The V gene's germline CDR1 is LNHDA and CDR2 SQIVND (reference sequence). The CDR3 is 15 residues long. Written as DNA, the CDR3 is TGTGCCAGTAGTATACAGGGGACCAACACCGGGGAGCTGTTTTTT. Translated, it gives CASSIQGTNTGELFF.

V gene TRBV7-9 combines with J gene TRBJ1-5; D unclear. Trimming left V 1 base short and J 7 bases short, with 14 bases between. The CDR3 has 15 residues. Germline assignment: CDR1 SEHNR and CDR2 FQNEAQ (reference sequence). CDR3 protein: CASSLEGGSTQPQHF. DNA of the CDR3: TGTGCCAGCAGCTTAGAAGGCGGCAGTACCCAGCCCCAGCATTTT. Filled out from reference TRBV7-9 and TRBJ1-5, the complete variable domain reads DTGVSQNPRHKITKRGQNVTFRCDPISEHNRLYWYRQTLGQGPEFLTYFQNEAQLEKSRLLSDRFSAERPKGSFSTLEIQRTEQGDSAMYLCASSLEGGSTQPQHFGDGTRLSIL.

The chain links TRBV9 to TRBJ1-1, with TRBD1 identical over 9 bases. This CDR3 has 14 amino acids. The J segment lost 4 bases and the V segment lost 4 bases, leaving 5 bases of the junction unmatched. Germline CDR1 and CDR2: SGDLS and YYNGEE. This CDR3 reads CASSTRTGATEAFF. The CDR3 DNA is TGTGCCAGCAGCACCCGGACAGGGGCCACTGAAGCTTTCTTT.

The V and J genes are TRBV12-3 or TRBV12-4 and TRBJ1-2; unclear D gene. V lost 3 bases, J lost 7 bases, and 9 bases lay in between. The CDR3 contains 12 residues. CDR3 amino acids: CASSFRDTGYTF. DNA of the CDR3: TGTGCCAGCAGTTTTAGGGATACTGGCTACACCTTC.

The rearrangement links TRBV5-1 to TRBJ2-3; 9 bases map to TRBD2. The CDR3 has 16 amino acids. The J segment lost 6 bases and the V segment lost 0 bases, leaving 8 bases of the junction unmatched. Germline CDR1 is SGHRS and CDR2 is YFSETQ. This chain's CDR3 is CASSLERGAGGDTQYF. The DNA for the CDR3 is TGCGCCAGCAGCTTGGAGCGGGGGGCCGGTGGTGATACGCAGTATTTT.

The rearrangement links TRBV7-9 to TRBJ2-2, with unresolved D. The CDR3 has 11 residues. Germline V gives CDR1 SEHNR, CDR2 FQNEAQ (reference sequence). The V end was cut by 10 bases, the J end by 4 bases, with 7 bases between. The CDR3 DNA follows: TGTGCCACCTCTTTCACCGGGGAGCTGTTTTTT. It translates to CATSFTGELFF.

CDR3 nucleotide sequence: TGTGCCAGCTCACCAAGGGTGGGAGAGACCCAGTACTTC. As protein: CASSPRVGETQYF. The genes are TRBV18 and TRBJ2-5; the D is unclear. Germline loops: CDR1 KGHSH, CDR2 LQKENI. The CDR3 is made up of 13 amino acids. V shed 2 bases and J shed 4 bases, with 8 bases lying between them.

CDR3 nucleotide sequence: TGTGCCAGCAGCTTAGCGTCCAGGGGGCTGGATACGCAGTATTTT. Amino acids: CASSLASRGLDTQYF. The rearrangement uses TRBV5-5 and TRBJ2-3; 8 bases line up with TRBD1. J gave up 6 bases and V 2 bases, and 8 bases lay outside the gene matches. The CDR3 is made up of 15 amino acids. Germline assignment: CDR1 SGHKS and CDR2 YYEKEE (reference sequence).

The chain combines TRBV2 with TRBJ2-7, with 7 bases aligning to TRBD2. Trimming at V came to 7 bases and at J to 2 bases, leaving 8 bases not matched to a gene. The CDR3 is 14 residues long. The germline V gene encodes CDR1 SNHLY and CDR2 FYNNEI. The CDR3 region is CASNFEAGTYEQYF. CDR3 DNA: TGTGCCAGCAATTTTGAAGCGGGGACCTACGAGCAGTACTTC.

The chain links TRBV27 to TRBJ2-5; 8 bases line up with TRBD1. The trim removed 3 bases at V and 2 bases at J, leaving 5 bases unmatched. The CDR3 sequence is 15 residues long. Per germline, CDR1 MNHEY and CDR2 SMNVEV (reference sequence). For the CDR3, the DNA is TGTGCCAGCAGTTTTTCAGGGGGCCCTCAAGAGACCCAGTACTTC. This codes for CASSFSGGPQETQYF.